This TCR beta chain was obtained from a study of T cell repertoires in cytomegalovirus infection. Study information: It can be stated that public TCR beta signatures indicated CMV infection as well as a matching HLA type.

This clonotype occurred a few times. As yet, its antigen is unknown. Germline V CDR1 and CDR2: MGHRA, YSYEKL. V was cut by 0 bases and J by 13 bases, with 16 bases left in between. The CDR3 is 14 amino acids. One entry per CDR3 protein, called by TCRdb with MiXCR from the reads. The data contain 450,000 to 550,000 distinct CDR3 sequences, approximately 40% of them singletons. The rearrangement joins TRBV4-1 to TRBJ2-1; D is possibly TRBD2 (5 bases). The sequenced sample was cultured PBMCs, obtained from culture after CMV antigen stimulation. This receptor was identified in a human donor in good health (CMV status not recorded). Some clones in this sample may be carry-over from other donors' samples. In DNA form, the CDR3 reads TGCGCCAGCAGCCAAGATCTGGCTAGCTCGAGCCAGTTCTTC. Translated: CASSQDLASSSQFF.